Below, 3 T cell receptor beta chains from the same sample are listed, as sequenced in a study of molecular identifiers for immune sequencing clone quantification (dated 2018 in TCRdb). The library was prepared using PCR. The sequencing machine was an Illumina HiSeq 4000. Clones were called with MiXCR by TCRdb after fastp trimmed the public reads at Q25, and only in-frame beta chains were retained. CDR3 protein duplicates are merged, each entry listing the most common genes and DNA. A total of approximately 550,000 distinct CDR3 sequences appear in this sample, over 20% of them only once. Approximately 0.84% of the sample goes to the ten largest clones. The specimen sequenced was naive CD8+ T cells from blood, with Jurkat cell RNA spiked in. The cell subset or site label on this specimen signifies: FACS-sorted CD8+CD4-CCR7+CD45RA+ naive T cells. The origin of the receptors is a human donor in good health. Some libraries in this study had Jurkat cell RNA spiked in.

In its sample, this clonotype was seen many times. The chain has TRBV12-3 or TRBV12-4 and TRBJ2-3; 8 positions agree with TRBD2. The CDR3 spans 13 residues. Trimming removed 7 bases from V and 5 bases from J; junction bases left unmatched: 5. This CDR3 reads CASKAGVQDTQYF. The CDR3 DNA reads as TGTGCCAGCAAAGCGGGGGTGCAAGATACGCAGTATTTT.

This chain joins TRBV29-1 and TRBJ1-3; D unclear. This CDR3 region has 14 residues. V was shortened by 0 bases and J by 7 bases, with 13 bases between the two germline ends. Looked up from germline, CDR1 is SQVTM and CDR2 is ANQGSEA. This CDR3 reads CSVEDQSYGNTIYF. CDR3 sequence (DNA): TGCAGCGTTGAAGATCAGAGTTATGGCAACACCATATATTTT.

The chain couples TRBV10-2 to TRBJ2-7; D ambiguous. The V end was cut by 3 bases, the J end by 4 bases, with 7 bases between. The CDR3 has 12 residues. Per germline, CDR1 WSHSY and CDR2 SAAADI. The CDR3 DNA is TGCGCCAGCAGTGACCCCGTGTACGAGCAGTACTTC. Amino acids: CASSDPVYEQYF.